This is a list of T cell receptor beta chains from one sample in a study of shared clonotypes between healthy human individuals. The data were produced by immunoSEQ multiplex PCR, yet TCRdb's version contains in-frame clones alone and is incomplete. The sample consists of roughly 2.4 million clones, under 97% of them appearing once. Sequencing was carried out using naive CD4+ T cells sorted from blood. The source is a man aged 18-30 years in good health. The CDR3 runs from the conserved cysteine through the conserved F or W. The order of the fields is J gene, D gene, CDR3 length, V gene, clone size, CDR3 DNA, CDR3 protein. The D gene is left open where the match is weak. Not every row has a clone size; where given, it reads once, few, many or a size class.

TRBJ2-7,TRBD1,14,TRBV10-2,once,TGCGCCAGCAGTAGGGACAGTGCACTCTACGAGCAGTACTTC,CASSRDSALYEQYF
TRBJ1-1,.,14,TRBV5-4,.,TGTGCCAGCAGCCCGGGGGCAGGGAACACTGAAGCTTTCTTT,CASSPGAGNTEAFF
TRBJ2-3,TRBD2,17,TRBV7-2,.,TGTGCCAGCAGCCCCCGAAAAGGACTAGCGGGAAGCGATACGCAGTATTTT,CASSPRKGLAGSDTQYF
TRBJ1-2,.,13,TRBV27,.,TGTGCCAGCGGGACCCGGGATTCTTCCGGCTACACCTTC,CASGTRDSSGYTF
TRBJ1-6,.,12,TRBV6-4,.,TGTGCCAGCAGGATAGAGAATTCACCCCTCCACTTT,CASRIENSPLHF
TRBJ2-7,.,13,TRBV5-1,.,TGCGCCAACCCGGGGGGGACAGCCTACGAGCAGTACTTC,CANPGGTAYEQYF
TRBJ1-5,.,13,TRBV19,.,TGTGCCAGTAGTACAAGGGTGAATCAGCCCCAGCATTTT,CASSTRVNQPQHF
TRBJ1-5,.,17,TRBV18,.,TGTGCCAGCTCGCCGATTAATGAGGGAAATAGCAATCAGCCCCAGCATTTT,CASSPINEGNSNQPQHF
TRBJ2-7,.,12,TRBV28,.,TGTGCCAGCAGTTTACAGAGAGACGAGCAGTACTTC,CASSLQRDEQYF
TRBJ1-4,TRBD1,15,TRBV7-9,few,TGTGCCAGCAGCTACGGACAGGGGGGCAATGAAAAACTGTTTTTT,CASSYGQGGNEKLFF
TRBJ1-3,.,18,TRBV5-4,once,TGTGCCAGCAGCTTGGGTGGGATGATCCCCATCTCTGGAAACACCATATATTTT,CASSLGGMIPISGNTIYF
TRBJ1-1,.,14,TRBV6-5,.,TGTGCCAGCAGTTACGATCGAGGGCCCACTGAAGCTTTCTTT,CASSYDRGPTEAFF
TRBJ1-1,.,14,TRBV7-2,.,TGTGCCAGCAGCTTAGGAAGTAGGGCGGGTGGAGCTTTCTTT,CASSLGSRAGGAFF
TRBJ2-3,.,12,TRBV7-2,.,TGTGCCAGCAGCCCCTACACAGATACGCAGTATTTT,CASSPYTDTQYF
TRBJ1-6,.,16,TRBV6-5,.,TGTGCCAGCAGTTACTCGATCCGCTCCTATAATTCACCCCTCCACTTT,CASSYSIRSYNSPLHF
TRBJ1-5,.,14,TRBV7-2,.,TGTGCCAGCAGCTTACTAGGGCCTAATCAGCCCCAGCATTTT,CASSLLGPNQPQHF
TRBJ2-7,.,13,TRBV7-2,.,TGTGCCAGCAGCTTAGCAGTATCCTACGAGCAGTACTTC,CASSLAVSYEQYF
TRBJ2-2,.,15,TRBV30,.,TGTGCCTGGAGTGTACTCCCAAGTAACACCGGGGAGCTGTTTTTT,CAWSVLPSNTGELFF
TRBJ2-1,.,18,TRBV10-2,.,TGCGCCAGCAGTGTGGCGACAGACCCCCGGAGCTATTACAATGAGCAGTTCTTC,CASSVATDPRSYYNEQFF
TRBJ1-4,.,14,TRBV7-2,.,TGTGCCAGCAGCTTCGGCCGGACTAATGAAAAACTGTTTTTT,CASSFGRTNEKLFF
TRBJ1-1,TRBD1,14,TRBV10-3,.,TGTGCCATCAGTGTAGGGGGCGAGAACACTGAAGCTTTCTTT,CAISVGGENTEAFF
TRBJ1-6,.,16,TRBV27,.,TGTGCCAGCAGTTTATGGGCAGCATCCTATAATTCACCCCTCCACTTT,CASSLWAASYNSPLHF
TRBJ2-5,TRBD1,15,TRBV7-3,once,TGTGCCAGCAGTTACACCGGGACAGCTGATGAGACCCAGTACTTC,CASSYTGTADETQYF
TRBJ2-5,.,16,TRBV6-1,.,TGTGCCAGCAGTGAGACTATCGGCCCGGCCGGGGAGACCCAGTACTTC,CASSETIGPAGETQYF
TRBJ2-7,.,13,TRBV7-2,.,TGTGCCAGCAGCTTCCGGGACACGGGGGAGCAGTACTTC,CASSFRDTGEQYF
TRBJ2-7,.,15,TRBV6-5,.,TGTGCCAGCAGACGTGGCAGGGAAGGGGCCTACGAGCAGTACTTC,CASRRGREGAYEQYF
TRBJ2-7,.,13,TRBV10-3,once,TGTGCCATTAGTCATCCGGGAGTTGGCGAGCAGTACTTC,CAISHPGVGEQYF
TRBJ1-6,.,15,TRBV10-3,.,TGTGCCATCAGTAGCCGGGACGCTAATAATTCACCCCTCCACTTT,CAISSRDANNSPLHF
TRBJ2-2,TRBD1,14,TRBV9,.,TGTGCCAGCCAGGGGGAGAAGGGCACCGGGGAGCTGTTTTTT,CASQGEKGTGELFF
TRBJ1-2,.,13,TRBV18,.,TGTGCCAGCTCACCCGCAGGGAAGGATGGCTACACCTTC,CASSPAGKDGYTF
TRBJ2-2,.,13,TRBV28,.,TGTGCCAGCAGCCGAACCGGGCCCGGGGAGCTGTTTTTT,CASSRTGPGELFF
TRBJ2-5,.,15,TRBV6-4,.,TGTGCCAGCAGTACGAGCGGTACCCTTCGGGAGACCCAGTACTTC,CASSTSGTLRETQYF
TRBJ2-5,TRBD2,13,TRBV10-3,.,TGTGCCACGTATAGCGGGCTTCAAGAGACCCAGTACTTC,CATYSGLQETQYF
TRBJ2-3,.,14,TRBV29-1,.,TGCAGCGCCCCCCGGGGACCCAGTCCAGATACGCAGTATTTT,CSAPRGPSPDTQYF
TRBJ2-2,.,16,TRBV9,once,TGTGCCAGCAGCGTACGCTTGGGGAGCAACACCGGGGAGCTGTTTTTT,CASSVRLGSNTGELFF
TRBJ1-3,.,14,TRBV5-1,.,TGCGCCAGCAGTGGGGCGAGCTCTGGAAACACCATATATTTT,CASSGASSGNTIYF